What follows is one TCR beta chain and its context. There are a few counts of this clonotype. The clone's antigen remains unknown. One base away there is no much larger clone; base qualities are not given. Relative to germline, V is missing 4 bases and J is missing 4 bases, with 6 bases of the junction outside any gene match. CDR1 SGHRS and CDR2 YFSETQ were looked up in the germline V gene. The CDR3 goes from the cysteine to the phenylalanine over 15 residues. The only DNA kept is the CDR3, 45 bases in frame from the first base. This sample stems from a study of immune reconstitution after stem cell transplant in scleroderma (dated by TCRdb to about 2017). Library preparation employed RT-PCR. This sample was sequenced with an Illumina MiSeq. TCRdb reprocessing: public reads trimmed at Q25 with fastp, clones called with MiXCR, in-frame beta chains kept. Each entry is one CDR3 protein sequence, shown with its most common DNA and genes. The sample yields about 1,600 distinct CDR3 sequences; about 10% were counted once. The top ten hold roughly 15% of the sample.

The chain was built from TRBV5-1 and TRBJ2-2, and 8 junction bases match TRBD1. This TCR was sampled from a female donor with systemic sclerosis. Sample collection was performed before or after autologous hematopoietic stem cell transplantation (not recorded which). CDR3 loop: CASSVTTGVTGELFF. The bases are TGCGCCAGCAGCGTAACGACAGGGGTCACCGGGGAGCTGTTTTTT.